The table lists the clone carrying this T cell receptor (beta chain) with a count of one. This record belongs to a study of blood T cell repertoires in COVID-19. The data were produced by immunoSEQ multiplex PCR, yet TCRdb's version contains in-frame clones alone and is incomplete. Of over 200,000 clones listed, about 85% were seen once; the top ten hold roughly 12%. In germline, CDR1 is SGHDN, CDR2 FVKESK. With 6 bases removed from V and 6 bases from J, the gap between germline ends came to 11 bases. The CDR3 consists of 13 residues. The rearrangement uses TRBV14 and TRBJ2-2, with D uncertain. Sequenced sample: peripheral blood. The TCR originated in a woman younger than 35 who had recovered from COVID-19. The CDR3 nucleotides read TGTGCCAGCAGTCAAATAGTACCCGGGGAGCTGTTTTTT. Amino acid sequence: CASSQIVPGELFF.